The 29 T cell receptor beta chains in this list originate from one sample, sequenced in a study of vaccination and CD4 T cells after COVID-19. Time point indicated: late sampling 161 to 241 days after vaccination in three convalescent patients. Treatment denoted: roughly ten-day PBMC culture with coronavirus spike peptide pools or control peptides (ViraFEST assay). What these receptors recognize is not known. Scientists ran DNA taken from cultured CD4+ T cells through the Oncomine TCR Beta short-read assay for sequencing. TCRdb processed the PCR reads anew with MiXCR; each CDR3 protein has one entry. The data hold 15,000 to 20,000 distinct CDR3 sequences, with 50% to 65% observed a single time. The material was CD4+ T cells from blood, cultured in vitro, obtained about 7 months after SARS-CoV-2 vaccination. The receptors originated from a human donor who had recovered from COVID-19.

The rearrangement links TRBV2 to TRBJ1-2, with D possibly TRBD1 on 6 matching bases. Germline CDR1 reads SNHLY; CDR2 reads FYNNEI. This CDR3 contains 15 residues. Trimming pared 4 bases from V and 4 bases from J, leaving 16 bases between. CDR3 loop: CASSVLPGVGYGYTF. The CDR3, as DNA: TGTGCCAGCAGTGTGCTCCCAGGGGTGGGCTATGGCTACACCTTC.

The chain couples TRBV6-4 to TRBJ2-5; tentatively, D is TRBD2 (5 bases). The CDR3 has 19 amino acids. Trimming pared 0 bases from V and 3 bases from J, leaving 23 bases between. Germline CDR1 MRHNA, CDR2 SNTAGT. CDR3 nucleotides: TGTGCCAGCAGTGACTCGTCTATTCGCTGGGGAGTGGGGAAAGAGACCCAGTACTTC. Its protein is CASSDSSIRWGVGKETQYF.

The CDR3 is CASSSPSKENTGELFF. CDR3 DNA sequence: TGTGCCAGCAGTTCCCCCTCTAAGGAAAACACCGGGGAGCTGTTTTTT. The chain combines TRBV27 with TRBJ2-2, with D unclear. This CDR3 comprises 16 residues. V shed 4 bases and J shed 2 bases, with 14 bases lying between them. Germline V CDR1 and CDR2: MNHEY, SMNVEV (reference sequence).

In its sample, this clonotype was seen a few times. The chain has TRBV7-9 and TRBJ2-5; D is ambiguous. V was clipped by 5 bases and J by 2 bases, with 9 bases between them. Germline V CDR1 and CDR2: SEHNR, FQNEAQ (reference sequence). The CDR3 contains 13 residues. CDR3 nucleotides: TGTGCCAGCAGCCCCTACCCTCAAGAGACCCAGTACTTC. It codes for CASSPYPQETQYF.

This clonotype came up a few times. The CDR3 loop reads CASSPTGNTEAFF. CDR3 in DNA: TGTGCCAGCAGCCCCACAGGGAACACTGAAGCTTTCTTT. The rearrangement joins TRBV7-3 to TRBJ1-1; perhaps TRBD1 as D (5 bases). Per the germline V gene, CDR1 is SGHTA and CDR2 is FQGTGA. The CDR3 runs 13 residues. Trimming took 5 bases from V and 1 from J, leaving 8 bases between them.

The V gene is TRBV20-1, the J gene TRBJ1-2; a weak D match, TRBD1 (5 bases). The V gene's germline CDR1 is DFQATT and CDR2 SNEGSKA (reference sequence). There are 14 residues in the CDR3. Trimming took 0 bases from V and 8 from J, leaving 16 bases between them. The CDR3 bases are TGCAGTGCTAGAGAAAGGGGCAGGGTGCGCGGCTACACCTTC. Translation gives CSARERGRVRGYTF.

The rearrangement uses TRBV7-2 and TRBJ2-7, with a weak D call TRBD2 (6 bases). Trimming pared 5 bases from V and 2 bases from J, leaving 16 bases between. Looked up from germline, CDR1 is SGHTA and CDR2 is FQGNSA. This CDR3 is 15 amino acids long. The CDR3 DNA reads TGTGCCAGCAGCCGCAGTTCGGGGGACCCCTACGAGCAGTACTTC. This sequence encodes CASSRSSGDPYEQYF.

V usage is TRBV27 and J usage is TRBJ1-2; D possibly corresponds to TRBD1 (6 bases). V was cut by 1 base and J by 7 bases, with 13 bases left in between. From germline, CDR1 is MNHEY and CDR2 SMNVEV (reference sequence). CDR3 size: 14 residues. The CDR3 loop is CASSLFKGGGGYTF. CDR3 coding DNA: TGTGCCAGCAGTTTATTTAAGGGGGGAGGTGGCTACACCTTC.

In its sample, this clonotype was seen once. The CDR3 DNA reads TGTGCCAGCTCACCACCCCCCCCAGAGACCCAGTACTTC. Translating it yields CASSPPPPETQYF. The chain recombines TRBV18 with TRBJ2-5; D ambiguous. The germline V gene encodes CDR1 KGHSH and CDR2 LQKENI. Trimming left V 0 bases short and J 4 bases short, with 6 bases between. The CDR3 loop spans 13 amino acids.

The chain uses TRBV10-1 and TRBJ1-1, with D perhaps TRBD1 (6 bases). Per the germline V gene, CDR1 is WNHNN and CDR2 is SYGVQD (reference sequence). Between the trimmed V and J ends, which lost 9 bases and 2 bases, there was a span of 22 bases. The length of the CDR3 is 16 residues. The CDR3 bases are TGCGCCAGGAAGGGGGGGGCAGGGGAGGTCAACACTGAAGCTTTCTTT. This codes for CARKGGAGEVNTEAFF.

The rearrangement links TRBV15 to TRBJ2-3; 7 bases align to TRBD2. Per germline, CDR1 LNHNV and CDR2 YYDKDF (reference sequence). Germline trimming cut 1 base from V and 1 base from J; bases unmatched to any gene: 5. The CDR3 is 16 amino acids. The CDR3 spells CATSRVLAAGTDTQYF. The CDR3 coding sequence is TGTGCCACCAGCAGAGTCCTAGCGGCGGGCACAGATACGCAGTATTTT.

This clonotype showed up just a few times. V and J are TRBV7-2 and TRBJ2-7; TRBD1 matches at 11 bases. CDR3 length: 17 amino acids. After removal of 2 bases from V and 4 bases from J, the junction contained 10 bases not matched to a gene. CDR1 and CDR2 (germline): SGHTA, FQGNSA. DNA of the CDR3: TGTGCCAGCAGCTTAAGGGATCCGGGGACAGGGGGGTACGAGCAGTACTTC. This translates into CASSLRDPGTGGYEQYF.

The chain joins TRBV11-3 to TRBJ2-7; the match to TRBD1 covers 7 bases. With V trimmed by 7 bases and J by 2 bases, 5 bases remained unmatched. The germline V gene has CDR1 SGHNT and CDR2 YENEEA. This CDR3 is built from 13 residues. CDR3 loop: CASTIGTAYEQYF. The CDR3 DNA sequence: TGTGCCAGCACTATCGGGACAGCCTACGAGCAGTACTTC.

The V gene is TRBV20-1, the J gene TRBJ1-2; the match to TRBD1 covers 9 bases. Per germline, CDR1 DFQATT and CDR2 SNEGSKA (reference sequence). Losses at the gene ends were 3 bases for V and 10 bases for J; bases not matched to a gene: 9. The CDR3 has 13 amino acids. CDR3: CSARRGQGSYYTF. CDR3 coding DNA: TGCAGTGCTAGGCGGGGACAGGGAAGTTACTACACCTTC.

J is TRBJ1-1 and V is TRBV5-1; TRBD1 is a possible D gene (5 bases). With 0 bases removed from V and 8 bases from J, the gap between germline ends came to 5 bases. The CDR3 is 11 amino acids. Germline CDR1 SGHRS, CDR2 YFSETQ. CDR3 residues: CASSLEGEAFF. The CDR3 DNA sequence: TGCGCCAGCAGCTTGGAGGGGGAAGCTTTCTTT.

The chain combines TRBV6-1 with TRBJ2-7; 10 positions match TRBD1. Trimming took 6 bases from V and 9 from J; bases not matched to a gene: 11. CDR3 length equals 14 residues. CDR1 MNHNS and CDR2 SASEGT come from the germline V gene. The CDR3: CASRRPGQGIVQYF. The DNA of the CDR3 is TGTGCCAGCAGACGGCCGGGACAGGGGATTGTGCAGTACTTC.

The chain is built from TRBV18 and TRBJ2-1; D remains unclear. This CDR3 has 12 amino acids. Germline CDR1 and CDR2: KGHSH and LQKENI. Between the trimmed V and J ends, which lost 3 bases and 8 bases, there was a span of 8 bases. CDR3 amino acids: CASSPSSDEQFF. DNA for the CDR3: TGTGCCAGCTCACCTTCTTCCGATGAGCAGTTCTTC. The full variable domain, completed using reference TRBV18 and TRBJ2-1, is NAGVMQNPRHLVRRRGQEARLRCSPMKGHSHVYWYRQLPEEGLKFMVYLQKENIIDESGMPKERFSAEFPKEGPSILRIQQVVRGDSAAYFCASSPSSDEQFFGPGTRLTVL.

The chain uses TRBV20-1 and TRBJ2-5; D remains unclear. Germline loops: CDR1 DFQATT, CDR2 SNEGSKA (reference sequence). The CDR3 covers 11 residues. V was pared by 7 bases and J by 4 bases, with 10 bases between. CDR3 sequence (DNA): TGCAGTGTTATACTCTTAGAGACCCAGTACTTC. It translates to CSVILLETQYF.

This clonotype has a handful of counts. Written as DNA, the CDR3 is TGTGCCAGCAGCTTAGGAGGGACAGATACGCAGTATTTT. Encoded protein: CASSLGGTDTQYF. The chain employs TRBV7-2 and TRBJ2-3; D possibly corresponds to TRBD2 (5 bases). Trimming removed 1 base from V and 3 bases from J, with 5 bases in between. Looked up from germline, CDR1 is SGHTA and CDR2 is FQGNSA. This CDR3 contains 13 residues. The full variable domain, completed using reference TRBV7-2 and TRBJ2-3, is GAGVSQSPSNKVTEKGKDVELRCDPISGHTALYWYRQSLGQGLEFLIYFQGNSAPDKSGLPSDRFSAERTGGSVSTLTIQRTQQEDSAVYLCASSLGGTDTQYFGPGTRLTVL.

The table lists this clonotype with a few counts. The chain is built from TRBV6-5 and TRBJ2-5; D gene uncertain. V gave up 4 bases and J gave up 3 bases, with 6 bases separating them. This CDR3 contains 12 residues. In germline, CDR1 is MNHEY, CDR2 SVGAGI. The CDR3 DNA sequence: TGTGCCAGCAGTTCGTCAGAAGAGACCCAGTACTTC. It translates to CASSSSEETQYF.

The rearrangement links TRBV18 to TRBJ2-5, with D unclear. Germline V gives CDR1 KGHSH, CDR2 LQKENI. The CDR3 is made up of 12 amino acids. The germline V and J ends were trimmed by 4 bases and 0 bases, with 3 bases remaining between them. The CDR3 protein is CASSLNQETQYF. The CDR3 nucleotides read TGTGCCAGCTCACTTAACCAAGAGACCCAGTACTTC.

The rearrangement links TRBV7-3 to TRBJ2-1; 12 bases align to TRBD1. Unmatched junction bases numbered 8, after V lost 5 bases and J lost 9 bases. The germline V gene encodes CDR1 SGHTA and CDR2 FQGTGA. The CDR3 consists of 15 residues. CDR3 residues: CASSLGTGGGGEQFF. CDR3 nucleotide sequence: TGTGCCAGCAGCCTAGGGACAGGGGGCGGAGGTGAGCAGTTCTTC.

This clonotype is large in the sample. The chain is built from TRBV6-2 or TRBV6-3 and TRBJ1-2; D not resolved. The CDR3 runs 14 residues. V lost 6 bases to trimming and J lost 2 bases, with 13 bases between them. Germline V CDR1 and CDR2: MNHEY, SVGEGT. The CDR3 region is CASSKGSGNYGYTF. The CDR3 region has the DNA TGTGCCAGCAGCAAAGGATCTGGCAACTATGGCTACACCTTC.

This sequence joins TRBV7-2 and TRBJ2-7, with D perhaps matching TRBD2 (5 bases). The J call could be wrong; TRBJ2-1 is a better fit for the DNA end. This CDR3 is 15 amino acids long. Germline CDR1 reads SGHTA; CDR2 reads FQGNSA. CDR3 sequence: CASSLSRGRVHEQFF. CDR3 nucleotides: TGTGCCAGCAGCTTATCTCGGGGTAGGGTTCATGAGCAGTTCTTC.

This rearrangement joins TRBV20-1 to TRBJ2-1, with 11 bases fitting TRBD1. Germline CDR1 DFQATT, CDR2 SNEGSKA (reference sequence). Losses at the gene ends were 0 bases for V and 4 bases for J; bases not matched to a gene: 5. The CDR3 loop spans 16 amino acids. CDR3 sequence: CSARDFGQGAYNEQFF. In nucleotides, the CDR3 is TGCAGTGCTAGAGATTTTGGACAGGGGGCGTACAATGAGCAGTTCTTC.

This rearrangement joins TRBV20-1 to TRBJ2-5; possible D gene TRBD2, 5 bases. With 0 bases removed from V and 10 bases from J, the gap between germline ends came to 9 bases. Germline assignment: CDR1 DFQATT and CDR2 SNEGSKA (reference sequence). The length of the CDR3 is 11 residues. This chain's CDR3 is CSARDIGIQYF. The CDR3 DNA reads TGCAGTGCTAGAGATATCGGGATCCAGTACTTC.

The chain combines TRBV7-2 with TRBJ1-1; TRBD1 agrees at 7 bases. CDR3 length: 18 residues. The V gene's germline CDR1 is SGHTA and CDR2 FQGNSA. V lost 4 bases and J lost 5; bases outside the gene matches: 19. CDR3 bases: TGTGCCAGCAGCTCCCCCGGAGAGGGGGCGTCCCGTGGGACTGAAGCTTTCTTT. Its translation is CASSSPGEGASRGTEAFF.

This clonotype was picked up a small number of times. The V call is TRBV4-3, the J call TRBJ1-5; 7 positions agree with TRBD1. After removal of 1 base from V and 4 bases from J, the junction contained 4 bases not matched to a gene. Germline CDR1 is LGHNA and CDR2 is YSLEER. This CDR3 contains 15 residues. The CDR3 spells CASSQVRGPNQPQHF. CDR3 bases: TGCGCCAGCAGCCAAGTTAGGGGGCCGAATCAGCCCCAGCATTTT.

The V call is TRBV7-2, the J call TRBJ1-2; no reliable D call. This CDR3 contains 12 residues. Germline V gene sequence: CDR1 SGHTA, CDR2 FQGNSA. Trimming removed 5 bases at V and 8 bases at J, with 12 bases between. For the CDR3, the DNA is TGTGCCAGCAGCCCGGACGCGGTGGGCTACACCTTC. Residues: CASSPDAVGYTF.